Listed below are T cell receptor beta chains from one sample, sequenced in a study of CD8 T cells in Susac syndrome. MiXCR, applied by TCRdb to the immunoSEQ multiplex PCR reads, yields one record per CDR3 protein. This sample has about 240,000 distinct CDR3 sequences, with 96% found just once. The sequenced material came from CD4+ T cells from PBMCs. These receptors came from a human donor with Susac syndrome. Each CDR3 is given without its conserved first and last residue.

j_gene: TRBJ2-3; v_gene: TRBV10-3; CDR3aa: AISEGSTDTQY
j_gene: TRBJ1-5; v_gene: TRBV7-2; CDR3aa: ASSLWGQQDQPQH
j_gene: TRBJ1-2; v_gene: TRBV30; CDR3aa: AWSPGQTNYGYT
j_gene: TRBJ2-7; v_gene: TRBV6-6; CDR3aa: ASTPTGRREQY
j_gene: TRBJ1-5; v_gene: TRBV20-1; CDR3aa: SATGSGNQPQH
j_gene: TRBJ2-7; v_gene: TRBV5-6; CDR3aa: ASSPIGNEQY
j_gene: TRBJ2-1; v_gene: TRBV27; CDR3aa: ASSSGTSYNEQF
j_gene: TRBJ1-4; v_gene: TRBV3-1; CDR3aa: ASSPLLGEKLF
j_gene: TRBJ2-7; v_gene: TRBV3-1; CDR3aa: ASSQSLTLNYEQY
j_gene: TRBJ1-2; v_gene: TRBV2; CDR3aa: ASSAQGADYGYT
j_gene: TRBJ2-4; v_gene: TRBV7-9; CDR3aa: ASSLWGAPAKNIQY
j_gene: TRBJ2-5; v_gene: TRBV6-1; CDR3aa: ASGVAGTQY
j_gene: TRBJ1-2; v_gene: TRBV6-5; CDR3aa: ASSRTGIGYT
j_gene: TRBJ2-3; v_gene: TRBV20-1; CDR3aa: SASDSRGTDTQY
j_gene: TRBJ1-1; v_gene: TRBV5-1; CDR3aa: ASSQYVGANTEAF
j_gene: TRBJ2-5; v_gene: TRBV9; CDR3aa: ASRLVRGPETQY
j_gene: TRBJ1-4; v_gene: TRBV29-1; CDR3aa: SVVGFGATNEKLF
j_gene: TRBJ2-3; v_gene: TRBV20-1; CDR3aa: SASGTSSTDTQY
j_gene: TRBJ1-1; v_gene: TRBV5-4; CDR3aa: ASSPTGETEAF
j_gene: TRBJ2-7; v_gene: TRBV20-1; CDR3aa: SARGQGFYEQY
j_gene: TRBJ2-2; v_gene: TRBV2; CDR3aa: ASRVTSGRAGELF
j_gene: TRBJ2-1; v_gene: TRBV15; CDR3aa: ATSRDTGHQF
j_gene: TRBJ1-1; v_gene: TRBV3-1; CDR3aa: ASSLIGRGSEAF
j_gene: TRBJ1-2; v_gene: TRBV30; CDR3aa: AWSVRRGDHGYT
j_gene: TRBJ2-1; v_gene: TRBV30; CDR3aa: AWRVSGEQF
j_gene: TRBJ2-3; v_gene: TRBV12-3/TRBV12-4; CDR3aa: ASSLWRERGTDTQY
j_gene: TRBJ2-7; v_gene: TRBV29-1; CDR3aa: SGQEIGQGGEQY